What follows is one TCR beta chain and its context. Germline CDR1 SNHLY, CDR2 FYNNEI. V was shortened by 7 bases and J by 2 bases, with 11 bases between the two germline ends. The CDR3 loop spans 14 amino acids. Libraries were prepared by immunoSEQ multiplex PCR; TCRdb keeps only in-frame clonotypes and omits some of them. In the table there are 6,000 to 7,500 clones, around 75% of which are singletons. This entry is derived from a study of control samples from healthy donors and cancer patients. The TCR originated in a male donor with melanoma. The rearrangement uses TRBV2 and TRBJ2-2, with no clear D. The sample comprised formalin-fixed, paraffin-embedded tissue. DNA for the CDR3: TGTGCCAGCATAGTATCAGAAAACACCGGGGAGCTGTTTTTT. This encodes CASIVSENTGELFF.